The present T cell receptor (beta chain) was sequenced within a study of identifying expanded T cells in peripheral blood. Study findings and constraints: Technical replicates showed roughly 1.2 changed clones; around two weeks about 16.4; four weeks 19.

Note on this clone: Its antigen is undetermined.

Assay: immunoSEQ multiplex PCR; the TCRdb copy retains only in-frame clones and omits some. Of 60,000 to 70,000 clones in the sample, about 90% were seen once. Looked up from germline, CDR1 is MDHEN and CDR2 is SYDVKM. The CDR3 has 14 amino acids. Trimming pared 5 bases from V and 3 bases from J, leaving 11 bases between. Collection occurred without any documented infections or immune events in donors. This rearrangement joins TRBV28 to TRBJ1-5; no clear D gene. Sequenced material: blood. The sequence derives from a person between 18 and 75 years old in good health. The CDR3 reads CASSPGSYNQPQHF. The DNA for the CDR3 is TGTGCCAGCAGTCCCGGGTCCTACAATCAGCCCCAGCATTTT. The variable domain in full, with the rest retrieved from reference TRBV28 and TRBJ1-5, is DVKVTQSSRYLVKRTGEKVFLECVQDMDHENMFWYRQDPGLGLRLIYFSYDVKMKEKGDIPEGYSVSREKKERFSLILESASTNQTSMYLCASSPGSYNQPQHFGDGTRLSIL.